Below, 6 T cell receptor beta chains from the same sample are listed, as sequenced in a study of OX40 agonist ivuxolimab in advanced cancers. This table comes from immunoSEQ multiplex PCR, and its TCRdb copy is limited to in-frame clones, with some not included. The data hold more than 75,000 clones, with less than 85% observed a single time. Specimen: CD4+ or CD8+ T cells sorted from blood, collected in a trial of the OX40 agonist ivuxolimab. All receptors come from an adult with an advanced solid tumor such as melanoma, head and neck, liver or kidney cancer.

The CDR3 loop is CASRGYRGPSYEQYF. Written as DNA, the CDR3 is TGTGCCAGCAGAGGTTACAGGGGGCCTTCCTACGAGCAGTACTTC. The genes are TRBV7-9 and TRBJ2-7; 9 nucleotides agree with TRBD1. This CDR3 comprises 15 residues. Germline CDR1 and CDR2: SEHNR and FQNEAQ (reference sequence). J gave up 1 base and V 6 bases, and 7 bases lay outside the gene matches.

J is TRBJ2-4 and V is TRBV6-5; tentatively, D is TRBD1 (5 bases). V lost 2 bases, J lost 7 bases, and 12 bases lay in between. CDR1 and CDR2 from the germline V gene are MNHEY and SVGAGI. This CDR3 is 14 amino acids long. The DNA of the CDR3 is TGTGCCAGCAGTTACAGTACAGGAGAGAACATTCAGTACTTC. Protein sequence: CASSYSTGENIQYF.

The CDR3 region is CASSLGGAGAYNEQFF. Here the CDR3 DNA reads TGTGCCAGCAGCTTGGGCGGCGCGGGAGCCTACAATGAGCAGTTCTTC. The chain uses TRBV7-9 and TRBJ2-1, with TRBD2 matching over 7 bases. The CDR3 runs to 16 residues. Germline lookup yields CDR1 SEHNR and CDR2 FQNEAQ (reference sequence). The V and J ends lost 3 bases and 2 bases, in that order; junction bases with no gene match: 7. Combining the CDR3 with reference TRBV7-9 and TRBJ2-1 gives the whole variable domain DTGVSQNPRHKITKRGQNVTFRCDPISEHNRLYWYRQTLGQGPEFLTYFQNEAQLEKSRLLSDRFSAERPKGSFSTLEIQRTEQGDSAMYLCASSLGGAGAYNEQFFGPGTRLTVL.

V and J are TRBV4-3 and TRBJ1-4; 8 nucleotides align to TRBD1. Looked up from germline, CDR1 is LGHNA and CDR2 is YSLEER. Unmatched junction bases numbered 5, after V lost 0 bases and J lost 8 bases. The CDR3 contains 15 residues. CDR3 protein: CASSQDARGHEKLFF. DNA for the CDR3: TGCGCCAGCAGCCAAGATGCCAGGGGGCACGAAAAACTGTTTTTT.

This clone appeared a few times. The CDR3 is CASSEGGGNSPLHF. The CDR3 DNA follows: TGCGCCAGCAGCGAAGGGGGAGGGAATTCACCCCTCCACTTT. V gene TRBV5-1 combines with J gene TRBJ1-6, with D possibly TRBD1 on 6 matching bases. Germline V gene sequence: CDR1 SGHRS, CDR2 YFSETQ. The CDR3 sequence is 14 residues long. V was clipped by 4 bases and J by 7 bases, with 12 bases between them.

This clone was seen a single time. The rearrangement joins TRBV6-1 to TRBJ2-3; possible D gene TRBD2, 5 bases. The germline V gene has CDR1 MNHNS and CDR2 SASEGT. V lost 1 base, J lost 4 bases, and 9 bases lay in between. The CDR3 has 14 residues. CDR3 coding DNA: TGTGCCAGCAGTGAAGGGGGAGTCCCAGATACGCAGTATTTT. This translates into CASSEGGVPDTQYF.